The clone carrying this T cell receptor beta chain was picked up many times. The data belong to a study of blood T cells in healthy people across ages. Turning to the study itself: Through template switching, about one barcoded beta molecule was captured per two T cells, as measured in model experiments.

Peripheral blood from each donor was collected in a volume of roughly 9.8 milliliters. This CDR3 comprises 15 residues. The V end lost 5 bases, the J end lost 6 bases, and 17 bases lay between the germline ends. The V gene's germline CDR1 is SNHLY and CDR2 FYNNEI. Combining a sample-barcoded 5' primer with a J-beta primer mix, a second PCR ran for 7 to 11 cycles. Every sample gave at least 3 million paired-end reads containing CDR3. TCRdb re-derived calls from the 5' RACE reads in MiXCR, one entry per CDR3 protein. The sample holds about 1.1 million distinct CDR3 sequences, about two fifths seen once.

The origin of this receptor is a young man in good health. The chain uses TRBV2 and TRBJ1-5; D perhaps matches TRBD1 (6 bases). Sequencing used blood. The CDR3, as DNA: TGTGCCAGCAGTCCAGGGGTCTCGACGGGTCAGCCCCAGCATTTT. Protein sequence: CASSPGVSTGQPQHF.